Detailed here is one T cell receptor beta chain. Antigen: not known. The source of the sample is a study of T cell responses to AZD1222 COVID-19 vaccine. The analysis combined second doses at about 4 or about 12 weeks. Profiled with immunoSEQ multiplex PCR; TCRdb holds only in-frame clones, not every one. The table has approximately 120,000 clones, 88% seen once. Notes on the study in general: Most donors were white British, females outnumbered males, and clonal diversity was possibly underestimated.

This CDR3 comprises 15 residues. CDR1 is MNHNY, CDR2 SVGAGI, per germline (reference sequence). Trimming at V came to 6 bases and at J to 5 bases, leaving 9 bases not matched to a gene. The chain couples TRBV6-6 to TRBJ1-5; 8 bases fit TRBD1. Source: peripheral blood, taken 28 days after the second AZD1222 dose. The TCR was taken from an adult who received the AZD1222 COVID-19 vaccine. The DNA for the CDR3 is TGTGCCAGCAGCACGGACAGGGATAGACATCAGCCCCAGCATTTT. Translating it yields CASSTDRDRHQPQHF.